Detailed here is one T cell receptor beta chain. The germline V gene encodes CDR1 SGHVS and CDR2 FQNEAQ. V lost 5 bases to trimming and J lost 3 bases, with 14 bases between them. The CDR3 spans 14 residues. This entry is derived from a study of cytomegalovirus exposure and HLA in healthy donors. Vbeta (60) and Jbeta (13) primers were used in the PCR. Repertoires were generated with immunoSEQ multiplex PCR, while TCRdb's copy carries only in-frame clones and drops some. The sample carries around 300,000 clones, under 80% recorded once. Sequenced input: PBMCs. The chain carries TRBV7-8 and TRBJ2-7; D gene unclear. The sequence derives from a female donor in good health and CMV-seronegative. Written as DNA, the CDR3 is TGTGCCAGCAGCCCCTTGGCCCTCCTCTACGAGCAGTACTTC. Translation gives CASSPLALLYEQYF.